The clone carrying this T cell receptor beta chain appeared many times. Its antigen remains unidentified. As TCR cDNA was made by 5'RACE template switching, a universal primer site and UMIs were added. TCRdb redid the calling of the 5' RACE reads with MiXCR, one entry per CDR3 protein. The table has 250,000 or so distinct CDR3 sequences, 3.6% seen once; the top ten hold under 20%. These data come from a study of T cells after yellow fever vaccination. Broader study findings: After the booster, over 95% of CD4 and approximately 87% of CD8 primary-response clones were re-detected. FACS-sorted repertoires might harbor abundant contaminating clonotypes from the bulk population.

V was pared by 3 bases and J by 4 bases, with 35 bases of the junction left unmatched. The CDR3 has 24 amino acids. The sequenced sample was PBMCs, obtained 15 days after the yellow fever booster vaccination. This sequence joins TRBV12-3 or TRBV12-4 and TRBJ1-2, with 7 bases fitting TRBD1. The source of this sequence is a man between 18 and 29 years old who received the YFV17D yellow fever vaccine. As DNA, the CDR3 is TGTGCCAGCAGTTTTCTCTCCCAGGAACCTCACAGGGACCTCACGAGGACAGGCCGCTATGGCTACACCTTC. It specifies CASSFLSQEPHRDLTRTGRYGYTF.